This TCR beta chain was identified in a study of patients and donors after allogeneic stem cell transplantation. MiXCR, applied by TCRdb to the RT-PCR reads, yields one record per CDR3 protein. The top ten clones hold approximately 79% of a sample with about 39,000 distinct CDR3 sequences, 25% to 35% of them seen once. This clonotype was counted many times. V lost 2 bases to trimming and J lost 5 bases, with 12 bases between them. CDR3 size: 14 residues. This receptor was obtained from a human donor who was either an allogeneic HSCT recipient or a stem cell or donor lymphocyte infusion donor (not recorded which). It is not recorded whose cells these are; they may come from a transplant donor. The genes are TRBV12-3 or TRBV12-4 and TRBJ1-1; no clear D gene. Material for sequencing was blood, either unsorted or a sorted T cell fraction (not recorded which). For the CDR3, the DNA is TGTGCCAGCAGTTTAAAGTCGGGTATTACTGAAGCTTTCTTT. Residues: CASSLKSGITEAFF.